This is a list of T cell receptor beta chains from one sample in a study of human T cells and chemical hapten exposure. TCRdb re-called the RACE reads through MiXCR, storing one row per CDR3 protein. The sample includes about 270,000 distinct CDR3 sequences, just under 8% seen only once; the top ten take more than 0.95%. This specimen was whole blood, taken in connection with sensitization to the hapten diphenylcyclopropenone (DPC). The receptors derive from a man aged 18-30 years with alopecia areata. Some clones in this sample may be carry-over from other donors' samples. CDR3s include the opening cysteine and the closing phenylalanine or tryptophan. The order of the fields is J gene, V gene, clone size, CDR3 protein. Clone size is not always given. Where it is, it says once, few, many or a class for expanded clones.

j_gene: TRBJ2-5
v_gene: TRBV5-5
abundance: .
CDR3aa: CASSLEPGPETQYF

j_gene: TRBJ2-5
v_gene: TRBV10-2
abundance: few
CDR3aa: CASVMTGAQETQYF

j_gene: TRBJ1-2
v_gene: TRBV6-2/TRBV6-3
abundance: .
CDR3aa: CASSYSTASANYGYTF

j_gene: TRBJ2-1
v_gene: TRBV20-1
abundance: few
CDR3aa: CSAKGQGRNNEQFF

j_gene: TRBJ1-4
v_gene: TRBV27
abundance: many
CDR3aa: CASSLSPLGEKLFF

j_gene: TRBJ2-3
v_gene: TRBV9
abundance: few
CDR3aa: CASSVGWRGRTDTQYF

j_gene: TRBJ1-2
v_gene: TRBV20-1
abundance: few
CDR3aa: CSASLTENGYTF

j_gene: TRBJ2-4
v_gene: TRBV29-1
abundance: .
CDR3aa: CSVRLLRDLRVDFSKNIQYF

j_gene: TRBJ2-2
v_gene: TRBV7-9
abundance: .
CDR3aa: CASRTNTGELFF

j_gene: TRBJ2-2
v_gene: TRBV18
abundance: .
CDR3aa: CASSPQGRDTGELFF

j_gene: TRBJ2-3
v_gene: TRBV29-1
abundance: .
CDR3aa: CSVEYGEGGDTQYF

j_gene: TRBJ2-3
v_gene: TRBV6-4
abundance: many
CDR3aa: CASSPSGGSADTQYF

j_gene: TRBJ1-6
v_gene: TRBV7-9
abundance: few
CDR3aa: CASSLGNRDRNLSPLHF

j_gene: TRBJ1-2
v_gene: TRBV10-3
abundance: few
CDR3aa: CAISESVISEGYTF

j_gene: TRBJ2-7
v_gene: TRBV4-1
abundance: few
CDR3aa: CASRSGTTYEQYF

j_gene: TRBJ1-1
v_gene: TRBV6-2/TRBV6-3
abundance: few
CDR3aa: CASTDPNTEAFF

j_gene: TRBJ1-2
v_gene: TRBV24-1
abundance: few
CDR3aa: CATSDGIASYGYTF

j_gene: TRBJ2-7
v_gene: TRBV10-3
abundance: .
CDR3aa: CAIRPTGTIYEQYF

j_gene: TRBJ2-2
v_gene: TRBV15
abundance: many
CDR3aa: CATSRDRELGTGELFF

j_gene: TRBJ1-5
v_gene: TRBV5-1
abundance: .
CDR3aa: CASSRGTFSNQPQHF

j_gene: TRBJ1-5
v_gene: TRBV12-3/TRBV12-4
abundance: few
CDR3aa: CASSPGRGGNQPQHF

j_gene: TRBJ1-6
v_gene: TRBV20-1
abundance: few
CDR3aa: CSALDSGRSSYNSPLHF

j_gene: TRBJ1-6
v_gene: TRBV6-1
abundance: .
CDR3aa: CASSEGDFTASPLHF

j_gene: TRBJ2-5
v_gene: TRBV11-2
abundance: few
CDR3aa: CASSFRQGGGTQYF

j_gene: TRBJ1-3
v_gene: TRBV4-2
abundance: many
CDR3aa: CASSQDPAGNTIYF

j_gene: TRBJ1-1
v_gene: TRBV7-3
abundance: many
CDR3aa: CASSSNLDTEAFF